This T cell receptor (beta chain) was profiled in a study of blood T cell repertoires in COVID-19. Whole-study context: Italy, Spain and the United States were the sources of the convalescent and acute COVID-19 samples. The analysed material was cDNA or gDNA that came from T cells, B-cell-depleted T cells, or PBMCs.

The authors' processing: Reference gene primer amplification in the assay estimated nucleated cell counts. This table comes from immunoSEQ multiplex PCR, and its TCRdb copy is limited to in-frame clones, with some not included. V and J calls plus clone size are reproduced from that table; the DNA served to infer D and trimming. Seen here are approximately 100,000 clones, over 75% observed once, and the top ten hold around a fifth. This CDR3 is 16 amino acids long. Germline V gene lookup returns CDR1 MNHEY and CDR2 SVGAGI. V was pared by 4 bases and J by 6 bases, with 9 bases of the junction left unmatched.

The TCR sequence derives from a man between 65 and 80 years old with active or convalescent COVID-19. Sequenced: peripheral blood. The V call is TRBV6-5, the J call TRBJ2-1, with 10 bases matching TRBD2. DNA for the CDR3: TGTGCCAGCAGTTGGATAGCGGGAGGCCCCCCCAATGAGCAGTTCTTC. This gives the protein CASSWIAGGPPNEQFF.